This T cell receptor (beta chain) was found in a study of blood T cell repertoires in COVID-19 (dated by TCRdb to the early 2020s). At the level of the whole study: The collaborator samples originated in the United States, Italy and Spain and spanned the acute and convalescent phases of COVID-19. The prospective study material was composed of cDNA or gDNA derived from T cells, B-cell-depleted T cells, or PBMCs. The dataset comprised deeply sampled blood TCRbeta repertoires from subjects exposed to, actively infected with, or recovered from COVID-19. The repertoires were made available in a free public database intended to serve as a resource for research on the immune response to SARS-CoV-2. The samples were drawn from two sources: the first 160 participants of the ongoing ImmuneRACE study, and fewer than 1,500 subjects contributed by 6 global collaborators. Nearly every sample came with metadata listing a de-identified subject ID, COVID-19 status, age in years and sex. Where HLA class I and class II types were available, the types were taken from metadata supplied by the sample provider, not from assay-based typing. Points the paper makes about the study in general: The quantity of clinical and demographic metadata differed by source and by participant and was supplied without curation.

Collaborating institutions collected whole blood in K2EDTA tubes following their own protocols. Collaborator samples were shipped for TCRbeta analysis as frozen whole blood, isolated PBMCs, or DNA extracted from either sample type. Per the germline V gene (reference sequence), SGHNT is the CDR1 and YYREEE is the CDR2. Its CDR3 holds 14 amino acids, cysteine through phenylalanine. Of the read, only the CDR3 DNA is kept; its 42 bases are in frame from base 1. Unmatched junction bases come to 8, with V trimmed by 8 bases and J by 1 base. TCRbeta CDR3 regions were amplified from genomic DNA by means of the immunoSEQ Assay, a bias-controlled multiplex PCR. As for the authors' bioinformatics: The number of nucleated cells in each sample was estimated by amplification of reference gene primers within the assay. Sequence reads were collapsed and filtered to measure the absolute abundance of every unique TCRbeta CDR3 rearrangement. For each sample, productive Simpson clonality was calculated by taking the square root of Simpson's diversity index across productive rearrangements. TCRdb mirrors the immuneACCESS table, restricted to in-frame sequences. Some clones are absent from its copies; in checked studies, under half trace to an unresolved V gene, and the reason for the others is unknown. Clone size and V and J calls were adopted from that table, with D and trimming inferred from the DNA. The sample yields around 350,000 clones; approximately 86% were counted once. Of the sample, roughly 3.1% is held by the ten largest clones.

Note on this clone: Its antigen target is currently unknown. Within one base of it there is no much larger clone, and no base qualities were kept.

This TCR came from a human donor in a cohort sampled during active COVID-19. This chain is built from TRBV5-4 and TRBJ1-2, with 7 junctional bases fitting TRBD1. Sample: peripheral blood. Read as DNA, the sequence is TGTGCCAGTTCTGAGACAGGGCTTAACTATGGCTACACCTTC. Its protein reads: CASSETGLNYGYTF.